The 18 T cell receptor beta chains below come from one sample, sequenced in a study of T cells in localized non-small cell lung cancer. The assay was immunoSEQ multiplex PCR, and TCRdb's table has in-frame clones only and misses some. The table lists around 35,000 clones, approximately 90% of them singletons. The material was peripheral blood mononuclear cells, obtained before any cancer treatment. Source of these receptors: a female donor at least 60 years old with stage II lung adenocarcinoma.

V and J are TRBV7-2 and TRBJ1-4; D remains ambiguous. CDR1 SGHTA and CDR2 FQGNSA come from the germline V gene. The V gene lost 5 bases and the J gene lost 0 bases, with 4 bases spanning the gap. The CDR3 spans 13 residues. The CDR3 region has the DNA TGTGCCAGCAGCCCCTCAACTAATGAAAAACTGTTTTTT. Protein: CASSPSTNEKLFF.

This chain joins TRBV4-3 and TRBJ2-2; 11 bases are a match to TRBD1. V dropped 5 bases and J dropped 7; count of bases not matched to a gene: 6. Germline CDR1 LGHNA, CDR2 YSLEER. CDR3 length: 15 amino acids. CDR3 DNA sequence: TGCGCCAGCAGCAGGACAGGGGGCGCAGGCGGGGAGCTGTTTTTT. It specifies CASSRTGGAGGELFF.

J is TRBJ2-7 and V is TRBV5-6, with TRBD2 matching over 10 bases. This CDR3 is 13 amino acids long. The J segment lost 4 bases and the V segment lost 5 bases, leaving 3 bases of the junction unmatched. From germline, CDR1 is SGHDT and CDR2 YYEEEE. In DNA form, the CDR3 reads TGTGCCAGCAGTGTACTAGCGGGATACGAGCAGTACTTC. It specifies CASSVLAGYEQYF.

V usage is TRBV5-1 and J usage is TRBJ1-5, with D possibly matching TRBD1 (6 bases). The length of the CDR3 is 14 residues. Germline V gene data show CDR1 as SGHRS and CDR2 as YFSETQ. V dropped 4 bases and J dropped 5 bases, with 13 bases sitting between them. As DNA, the CDR3 is TGCGCCAGCAGCCCCGAAGGGGGAGATCAGCCCCAGCATTTT. Protein product: CASSPEGGDQPQHF.

V usage is TRBV7-2 and J usage is TRBJ2-1; 10 bases align to TRBD2. CDR3 size: 17 residues. Germline V gene data show CDR1 as SGHTA and CDR2 as FQGNSA. The V and J ends lost 3 bases and 8 bases, in that order; junction bases with no gene match: 13. The CDR3 DNA follows: TGTGCCAGCAGCTTTCGGACTAGCGGAGACGGCCGACATGAGCAGTTCTTC. Translating it yields CASSFRTSGDGRHEQFF.

The chain is built from TRBV5-1 and TRBJ2-7, with 10 bases identical to TRBD2. The V gene's germline CDR1 is SGHRS and CDR2 YFSETQ. The ends lost 4 bases at V and 6 bases at J; junction bases unmatched: 7. The CDR3 consists of 14 residues. CDR3 nucleotide sequence: TGCGCCAGCAGCACTAGCGGGACCGACATCGAGCAGTACTTC. Translating it yields CASSTSGTDIEQYF.

This chain joins TRBV28 and TRBJ1-2; maybe TRBD1 (6 bases). Germline V gene data show CDR1 as MDHEN and CDR2 as SYDVKM. The CDR3 has 13 amino acids. V dropped 5 bases and J dropped 4 bases, with 11 bases sitting between them. CDR3: CASSAQGSYGYTF. The CDR3 DNA is TGTGCCAGCAGTGCACAGGGTAGCTATGGCTACACCTTC.

This chain links TRBV6-7 with TRBJ1-6; no reliable D call. Being an ORF, TRBV6-7 has a function that is uncertain. The CDR3 is 11 amino acids. Trimming shortened V by 7 bases and J by 9 bases, and 7 bases separated the two germline ends. CDR3 sequence (DNA): TGTGCCAGCACCCTGGGTTCACCCCTCCACTTT. This encodes CASTLGSPLHF.

The chain recombines TRBV29-1 with TRBJ2-5; no definite D call. Looked up from germline, CDR1 is SQVTM and CDR2 is ANQGSEA. The CDR3 is made up of 13 amino acids. V lost 6 bases to trimming and J lost 5 bases, with 16 bases between them. The CDR3 here is CSVLRLDRETQYF. The CDR3 DNA is TGCAGCGTCCTGAGGCTAGATCGGGAGACCCAGTACTTC.

The chain links TRBV28 to TRBJ1-5, with D perhaps TRBD1 (5 bases). V lost 4 bases, J lost 9 bases, and 19 bases lay in between. Germline loops: CDR1 MDHEN, CDR2 SYDVKM. The CDR3 sequence is 15 residues long. CDR3 residues: CASSSPRDRPRPQHF. For the CDR3, the DNA is TGTGCCAGCAGTTCCCCTCGGGACCGACCAAGGCCCCAGCATTTT.

The chain is built from TRBV4-3 and TRBJ2-5, with D possibly TRBD1 on 6 matching bases. Germline V gives CDR1 LGHNA, CDR2 YSLEER. The V gene lost 3 bases and the J gene lost 7 bases, with 12 bases spanning the gap. The CDR3 runs to 13 residues. The CDR3 here is CASSQGATATQYF. For the CDR3, the DNA is TGCGCCAGCAGCCAGGGGGCAACGGCGACCCAGTACTTC.

The gene calls are TRBV30 and TRBJ2-2, with D possibly being TRBD2 (5 bases). The CDR3 spans 14 residues. The germline V gene encodes CDR1 GTSNPN and CDR2 SVGIG (reference sequence). V was pared by 0 bases and J by 7 bases, with 12 bases between. CDR3 DNA sequence: TGTGCCTGGAGTGTACCGGGGTCAGGCGGGGAGCTGTTTTTT. Its protein is CAWSVPGSGGELFF. Variable domain in full (rest from reference TRBV30 and TRBJ2-2): SQTIHQWPATLVQPVGSPLSLECTVEGTSNPNLYWYRQAAGRGLQLLFYSVGIGQISSEVPQNLSASRPQDRQFILSSKKLLLSDSGFYLCAWSVPGSGGELFFGEGSRLTVL.

The rearrangement uses TRBV5-6 and TRBJ2-7, with 8 bases identical to TRBD1. In germline, CDR1 is SGHDT, CDR2 YYEEEE. The V and J ends lost 2 bases and 5 bases, in that order; junction bases with no gene match: 6. There are 14 residues in the CDR3. CDR3 sequence (DNA): TGTGCCAGCAGCTTTGGACAGGGCATGAACGAGCAGTACTTC. Translating it yields CASSFGQGMNEQYF.

The chain has TRBV2 and TRBJ1-1; D is perhaps TRBD1 (5 bases). V was trimmed by 6 bases and J by 5 bases, leaving 16 bases between them. The CDR3 is made up of 14 amino acids. Germline values: CDR1 SNHLY, CDR2 FYNNEI. The DNA of the CDR3 is TGTGCCAGCAGGCTACCCCAGGGTGGGACTGAAGCTTTCTTT. Its protein is CASRLPQGGTEAFF.

This clone appeared once. This chain links TRBV7-3 with TRBJ1-2; D might be TRBD1 (6 bases). Trimming pared 3 bases from V and 6 bases from J, leaving 20 bases between. Germline CDR1 SGHTA, CDR2 FQGTGA. This CDR3 comprises 16 residues. The CDR3 DNA reads as TGTGCCAGCAGCTTCACCGGGGGCCTTAACAGGGATGGCTACACCTTC. Translating it yields CASSFTGGLNRDGYTF. The full variable domain, rest sourced from reference TRBV7-3 and TRBJ1-2, is GAGVSQTPSNKVTEKGKYVELRCDPISGHTALYWYRQSLGQGPEFLIYFQGTGAADDSGLPNDRFFAVRPEGSVSTLKIQRTERGDSAVYLCASSFTGGLNRDGYTFGSGTRLTVV.

The rearrangement uses TRBV25-1 and TRBJ2-1; TRBD1 matches at 8 bases. Germline V gene lookup returns CDR1 MGHDK and CDR2 SYGVNS. The CDR3 is made up of 16 amino acids. After removal of 1 base from V and 8 bases from J, the junction contained 10 bases not matched to a gene. The CDR3 protein is CASSESVGQGWDEQFF. The CDR3 coding sequence is TGTGCCAGCAGTGAATCTGTTGGACAGGGATGGGATGAGCAGTTCTTC. Drawing the rest from reference TRBV25-1 and TRBJ2-1, the complete variable domain is EADIYQTPRYLVIGTGKKITLECSQTMGHDKMYWYQQDPGMELHLIHYSYGVNSTEKGDLSSESTVSRIRTEHFPLTLESARPSHTSQYLCASSESVGQGWDEQFFGPGTRLTVL.

The gene calls are TRBV6-5 and TRBJ2-2; D uncertain. In germline, CDR1 is MNHEY, CDR2 SVGAGI. With 5 bases removed from V and 5 bases from J, the gap between germline ends came to 9 bases. The CDR3 runs 13 residues. The CDR3 sequence is CASSRSKTGELFF. CDR3 sequence (DNA): TGTGCCAGCAGTCGTTCTAAGACCGGGGAGCTGTTTTTT.

In this sample, this clone is medium-sized. The chain combines TRBV7-9 with TRBJ2-7; tentative D call: TRBD1 (6 bases). Looked up from germline, CDR1 is SEHNR and CDR2 is FQNEAQ (reference sequence). Between the trimmed V and J ends, which lost 8 bases and 7 bases, there was a span of 15 bases. The CDR3 runs 12 residues. Here the CDR3 reads CASGGSHEEQYF. For the CDR3, the DNA is TGTGCCAGCGGGGGCTCTCATGAGGAGCAGTACTTC.